These T cell receptor beta chains were read from a single sample in a study of OX40 agonist ivuxolimab in advanced cancers. Measured with immunoSEQ multiplex PCR; TCRdb has only the in-frame clones, and not every one. The sample lists roughly 80,000 clones, more than 70% occurring once. Sequenced here: CD4+ or CD8+ T cells sorted from blood, sampled in a trial of the OX40 agonist ivuxolimab. Every receptor here comes from an adult with an advanced solid tumor such as melanoma, head and neck, liver or kidney cancer. The CDR3 runs from the conserved cysteine through the conserved F or W. A D gene is named only where the DNA matches it firmly. Some rows mark clone size as missing; the rest say once, few, many or name a class of expanded clone.

clone size | J gene | D gene | V gene | CDR3 protein | CDR3 DNA
. | TRBJ2-3 | . | TRBV6-6 | CASSYFGAGEDTQYF | TGTGCCAGCAGTTACTTCGGGGCAGGGGAGGATACGCAGTATTTT
few | TRBJ2-1 | TRBD2 | TRBV5-1 | CASSPTSGSYNEQFF | TGCGCCAGCAGCCCGACTAGCGGATCCTACAATGAGCAGTTCTTC
few | TRBJ1-2 | . | TRBV5-6 | CASSSDNYGYTF | TGTGCCAGCAGCTCAGATAACTATGGCTACACCTTC
. | TRBJ2-5 | . | TRBV16 | CASSRVRTIQETQYF | TGTGCCAGCAGCCGAGTACGGACTATCCAAGAGACCCAGTACTTC
. | TRBJ2-1 | . | TRBV5-4 | CASSVARPSYNEQFF | TGTGCCAGCAGCGTAGCTCGGCCCTCCTACAATGAGCAGTTCTTC
. | TRBJ1-4 | TRBD1 | TRBV28 | CASRAQGGAEKLFF | TGTGCCAGCAGGGCACAGGGGGGAGCGGAAAAACTGTTTTTT
. | TRBJ1-4 | TRBD1 | TRBV2 | CASRYLQGATNEKLFF | TGTGCCAGCAGATATCTCCAGGGGGCAACTAATGAAAAACTGTTTTTT
. | TRBJ2-7 | TRBD2 | TRBV5-4 | CASRPSGGSYEQYF | TGTGCCAGCAGACCTAGCGGGGGGTCCTACGAGCAGTACTTC
. | TRBJ2-3 | . | TRBV6-5 | CASRGRDTQYF | TGTGCCAGCAGGGGGAGGGATACGCAGTATTTT
. | TRBJ1-1 | TRBD1 | TRBV5-1 | CASSFTPGQGALGTEAFF | TGCGCCAGCAGCTTTACCCCGGGACAGGGAGCCCTTGGGACTGAAGCTTTCTTT
once | TRBJ1-1 | . | TRBV5-4 | CASSRDKFNTEAFF | TGTGCCAGCAGCCGGGACAAATTTAACACTGAAGCTTTCTTT
. | TRBJ2-1 | . | TRBV5-1 | CASSLGRQGHEQFF | TGCGCCAGCAGCTTGGGGCGGCAGGGTCATGAGCAGTTCTTC
. | TRBJ1-1 | . | TRBV2 | CASSTTEGWTEAFF | TGTGCCAGCAGTACGACGGAGGGTTGGACTGAAGCTTTCTTT
. | TRBJ2-1 | TRBD1 | TRBV7-2 | CASSLARGGAWNEQFF | TGTGCCAGCAGCTTAGCGCGAGGGGGCGCTTGGAATGAGCAGTTCTTC
. | TRBJ1-6 | TRBD1 | TRBV2 | CASTTTGMNSPLHF | TGTGCCAGCACTACGACAGGGATGAATTCACCCCTCCACTTT
. | TRBJ1-1 | . | TRBV7-2 | CASSLSRTLTTFF | TGTGCCAGCAGCTTATCCAGGACCTTAACGACTTTCTTT
. | TRBJ1-1 | TRBD1 | TRBV11-3 | CASSRDRSLNTEAFF | TGTGCCAGCAGCCGGGACAGGAGCTTGAACACTGAAGCTTTCTTT
. | TRBJ2-3 | . | TRBV11-1 | CASSLGAVTDTQYF | TGTGCCAGCAGCTTAGGGGCGGTTACAGATACGCAGTATTTT
. | TRBJ1-2 | TRBD1 | TRBV7-3 | CASSAGQGRGYTF | TGTGCCAGCAGCGCCGGACAGGGCCGGGGCTACACCTTC
. | TRBJ2-1 | TRBD2 | TRBV2 | CASRSRAGVSRRNEQFF | TGTGCCAGCAGGTCCCGGGCGGGAGTATCAAGGCGGAATGAGCAGTTCTTC
. | TRBJ1-6 | . | TRBV5-6 | CASRVYNSPLHF | TGTGCCAGCAGGGTCTATAATTCACCCCTCCACTTT
. | TRBJ2-5 | . | TRBV5-1 | CASSLALSGTGQETQYF | TGCGCCAGCAGCTTGGCCCTATCCGGAACAGGCCAAGAGACCCAGTACTTC
. | TRBJ2-3 | . | TRBV5-1 | CASSLPPSDTQYF | TGCGCCAGCAGCTTGCCTCCGTCAGATACGCAGTATTTT
. | TRBJ1-6 | . | TRBV14 | CASSQHDSYNSPLHF | TGTGCCAGCAGCCAACATGACAGCTATAATTCACCCCTCCACTTT
. | TRBJ2-2 | TRBD2 | TRBV7-3 | CASSSSSGYTGELFF | TGTGCCAGCAGCTCATCTAGCGGGTACACCGGGGAGCTGTTTTTT
. | TRBJ1-3 | . | TRBV19 | CASSIAKDSGNTIYF | TGTGCCAGTAGTATAGCAAAGGACTCTGGAAACACCATATATTTT
. | TRBJ2-2 | . | TRBV5-1 | CASSQAQGIGELFF | TGCGCCAGCAGCCAGGCCCAGGGGATCGGGGAGCTGTTTTTT
. | TRBJ2-7 | . | TRBV7-2 | CASSGRGAPYEQYF | TGTGCCAGCAGCGGCAGGGGGGCACCCTACGAGCAGTACTTC
. | TRBJ2-7 | TRBD1 | TRBV5-6 | CASSLAAGQGDEQYF | TGTGCCAGCAGCTTGGCGGCAGGACAGGGGGACGAGCAGTACTTC
few | TRBJ2-2 | . | TRBV29-1 | CSVASGPGELFF | TGCAGCGTTGCTTCGGGGCCCGGGGAGCTGTTTTTT
once | TRBJ1-1 | TRBD1 | TRBV7-2 | CASSLGQGANTEAFF | TGTGCCAGCAGCTTAGGACAGGGGGCGAACACTGAAGCTTTCTTT
. | TRBJ2-7 | . | TRBV11-2 | CASSVAGSNYEQYF | TGTGCCAGCAGCGTCGCAGGGAGCAACTACGAGCAGTACTTC
. | TRBJ1-5 | TRBD1 | TRBV19 | CASSVGLQGTTSQPQHF | TGTGCCAGTAGTGTTGGCTTACAGGGGACAACAAGTCAGCCCCAGCATTTT
. | TRBJ1-4 | . | TRBV9 | CASSVVPGRDEYEKLFF | TGTGCCAGCAGCGTAGTGCCCGGCAGGGATGAATACGAAAAACTGTTTTTT
. | TRBJ1-1 | TRBD1 | TRBV5-1 | CASSLGPGGETEAFF | TGCGCCAGCAGCTTGGGCCCAGGGGGCGAAACTGAAGCTTTCTTT
. | TRBJ2-7 | . | TRBV2 | CASSEVDEQYF | TGTGCCAGCAGTGAAGTAGACGAGCAGTACTTC
. | TRBJ1-2 | . | TRBV18 | CASYGGYGYTF | TGTGCCAGCTACGGAGGATATGGCTACACCTTC
. | TRBJ2-7 | . | TRBV7-2 | CASSLRGGAYEQYF | TGTGCCAGCAGCTTACGTGGGGGAGCCTACGAGCAGTACTTC
once | TRBJ2-7 | . | TRBV30 | CAWTGMNEQYF | TGTGCCTGGACAGGGATGAACGAGCAGTACTTC
. | TRBJ2-7 | . | TRBV7-2 | CASSLGPEQYF | TGTGCCAGCAGCTTAGGGCCCGAGCAGTACTTC
few | TRBJ1-3 | . | TRBV28 | CASSLPRGSGNTIYF | TGTGCCAGCAGTCTACCCCGGGGCTCTGGAAACACCATATATTTT
once | TRBJ2-7 | TRBD2 | TRBV7-6 | CASSQRGVEQYF | TGTGCCAGCAGCCAACGGGGGGTCGAGCAGTACTTC
few | TRBJ2-5 | . | TRBV2 | CASSEWGGLQETQYF | TGTGCCAGCTCCGAATGGGGGGGGCTTCAAGAGACCCAGTACTTC
few | TRBJ1-1 | TRBD1 | TRBV5-5 | CASSLGDREAFF | TGTGCCAGCAGCTTGGGGGACAGGGAAGCTTTCTTT